The next 9 T cell receptor beta chains were all read from a single sample in a study of Graves' ophthalmopathy and Graves' hyperthyroidism. TCR beta CDR3 amplification used RNA transcripts. First-round RT-PCR with HTBI primers preceded a second-round multiplex PCR. Each CDR3 protein gets one entry after TCRdb re-called the multiplex PCR reads with MiXCR. The sample has 300,000 to 400,000 distinct CDR3 sequences, about 17% seen once. Sequencing was performed on peripheral blood. Receptor source: an adult woman with stable Graves' hyperthyroidism.

The sample holds many counts of this clonotype. This sequence joins TRBV6-2 or TRBV6-3 and TRBJ1-1; D unresolved. The germline V gene has CDR1 MNHEY and CDR2 SVGEGT. Trimming stripped 4 bases from V and 4 bases from J, with 10 bases between. The CDR3 contains 13 residues. In DNA, the CDR3 is TGTGCCAGCAGTTTAGGTCTGGGCACTGAAGCTTTCTTT. Translated, it gives CASSLGLGTEAFF.

This clonotype was counted ten times or more. V is TRBV20-1 and J is TRBJ1-5, with D possibly being TRBD1 (6 bases). This CDR3 has 16 amino acids. Germline V gene data show CDR1 as DFQATT and CDR2 as SNEGSKA (reference sequence). The V end lost 1 base, the J end lost 0 bases, and 13 bases lay between the germline ends. The CDR3 region is CSARGTGYHSNQPQHF. The CDR3 DNA sequence: TGCAGTGCTAGAGGTACAGGGTACCATAGCAATCAGCCCCAGCATTTT.

The table lists this clonotype with a count of one. Likely a read error: the CDR3 ends without its conserved phenylalanine or tryptophan. This chain uses TRBV6-1 with TRBJ1-2; D is perhaps TRBD1 (5 bases). V was clipped by 2 bases and J by 3 bases, with 13 bases between them. Germline CDR1 is MNHNS and CDR2 is SASEGT. The CDR3 has 15 amino acids. CDR3 sequence reads: CASSEYQGMYYGYTY. The CDR3 nucleotides are TGTGCCAGCAGTGAATACCAGGGAATGTACTATGGCTACACCTAC.

This clonotype occurred many times. The V call is TRBV7-8, the J call TRBJ2-7, with D possibly matching TRBD1 (5 bases). Germline CDR1 reads SGHVS; CDR2 reads FQNEAQ. The CDR3 runs to 14 residues. V shed 5 bases and J shed 3 bases, with 14 bases lying between them. The CDR3 sequence is CASSPADSLYEQYF. The CDR3 DNA reads as TGTGCCAGCAGCCCAGCAGACAGCCTCTACGAGCAGTACTTC.

In DNA, the CDR3 is TGTGCCAGCAGTTCGGTCGTGGGGGGCCCGGGGGCTTTCTTT. Its translation is CASSSVVGGPGAFF. This chain connects TRBV6-5 to TRBJ1-1, with D possibly being TRBD1 (6 bases). The CDR3 sequence is 14 residues long. Germline CDR1 and CDR2: MNHEY and SVGAGI. Deletions cut 4 bases from V and 11 bases from J, with 20 bases between.

This clonotype was seen repeatedly, ten times or more. This chain joins TRBV12-3 or TRBV12-4 and TRBJ2-4; TRBD2 matches at 13 bases. This CDR3 contains 20 residues. Unmatched junction bases numbered 13, after V lost 5 bases and J lost 0 bases. For the CDR3, the DNA is TGTGCCAGCAGTCTTACCGGGACTAGCGGGACCAATCTAGCCAAAAACATTCAGTACTTC. Its protein is CASSLTGTSGTNLAKNIQYF.

This clonotype has a count of ten or more. The chain links TRBV7-9 to TRBJ2-5; TRBD2 agrees at 7 bases. J was trimmed by 4 bases and V by 8 bases; bases with no gene match: 4. This CDR3 comprises 12 residues. Per germline, CDR1 SEHNR and CDR2 FQNEAQ (reference sequence). CDR3 sequence: CASGRVGETQYF. The CDR3 DNA follows: TGTGCCAGCGGGAGGGTTGGAGAGACCCAGTACTTC.

The table lists this clonotype with many counts. This sequence joins TRBV2 and TRBJ2-5; 12 bases agree with TRBD2. V lost 4 bases to trimming and J lost 4 bases; unmatched junction nucleotides: 7. The CDR3 is 16 residues long. CDR1 and CDR2 from the germline V gene are SNHLY and FYNNEI. CDR3 in amino acids: CASSAPSGRAPETQYF. CDR3 sequence (DNA): TGTGCCAGCAGTGCCCCTAGCGGGAGGGCGCCAGAGACCCAGTACTTC.

This clonotype occurred many times. V and J are TRBV7-2 and TRBJ2-5; the match to TRBD2 covers 11 bases. Germline V gene data show CDR1 as SGHTA and CDR2 as FQGNSA. With V trimmed by 3 bases and J by 2 bases, 8 bases remained unmatched. The CDR3 covers 17 residues. This chain's CDR3 is CASSLEGLAAPQETQYF. Here the CDR3 DNA reads TGTGCCAGCAGCTTGGAGGGACTAGCGGCGCCGCAAGAGACCCAGTACTTC.